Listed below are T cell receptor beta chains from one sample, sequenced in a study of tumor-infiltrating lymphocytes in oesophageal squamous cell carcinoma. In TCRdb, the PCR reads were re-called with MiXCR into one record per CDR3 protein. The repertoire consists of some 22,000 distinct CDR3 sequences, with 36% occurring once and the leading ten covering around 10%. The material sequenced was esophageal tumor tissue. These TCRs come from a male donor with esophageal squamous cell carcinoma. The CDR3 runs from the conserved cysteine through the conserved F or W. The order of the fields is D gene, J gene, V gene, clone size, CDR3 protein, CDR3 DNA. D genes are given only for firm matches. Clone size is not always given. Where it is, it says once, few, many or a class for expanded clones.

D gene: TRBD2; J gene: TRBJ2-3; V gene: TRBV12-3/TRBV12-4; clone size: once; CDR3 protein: CASSRLAGAVTDTQYF; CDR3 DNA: TGTGCCAGCAGTCGACTAGCGGGGGCAGTGACAGATACGCAGTATTTT
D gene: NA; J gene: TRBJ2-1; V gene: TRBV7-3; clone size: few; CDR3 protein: CASSLKVAGGNNEQFF; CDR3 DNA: TGTGCCAGCAGCTTAAAAGTGGCAGGGGGGAACAATGAGCAGTTCTTC
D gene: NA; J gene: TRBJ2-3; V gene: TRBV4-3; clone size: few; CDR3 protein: CASKKTGQGRVADTQYF; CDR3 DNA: TGCGCCAGCAAAAAAACGGGGCAGGGTAGGGTTGCAGATACGCAGTATTTT
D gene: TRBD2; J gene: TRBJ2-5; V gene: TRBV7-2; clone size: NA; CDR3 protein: CASSLVRGGRARTQYF; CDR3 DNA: TGTGCCAGCAGCTTAGTTCGGGGGGGCCGGGCGAGGACCCAGTACTTC
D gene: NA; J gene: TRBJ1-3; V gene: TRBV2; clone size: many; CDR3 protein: CASTKGGSGNTIYF; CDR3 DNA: TGTGCCAGCACTAAGGGTGGATCTGGAAACACCATATATTTT
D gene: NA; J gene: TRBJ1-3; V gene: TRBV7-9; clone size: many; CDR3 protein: CAIWTDGNTIYF; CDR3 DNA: TGTGCCATCTGGACAGACGGAAACACCATATATTTT
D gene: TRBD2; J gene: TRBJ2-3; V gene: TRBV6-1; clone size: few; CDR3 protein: CASRLAGGDTQYF; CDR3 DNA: TGTGCCAGCAGGCTAGCGGGAGGAGATACGCAGTATTTT
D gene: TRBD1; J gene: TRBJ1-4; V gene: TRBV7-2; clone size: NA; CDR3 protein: CASSPPGTAEKLFF; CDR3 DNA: TGTGCCAGCAGCCCCCCTGGGACAGCTGAAAAACTGTTTTTT
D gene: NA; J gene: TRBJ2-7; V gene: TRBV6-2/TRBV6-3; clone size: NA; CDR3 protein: CASSYLLGGGSEQYF; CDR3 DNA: TGTGCCAGCAGTTATTTACTGGGTGGTGGGAGTGAGCAGTACTTC
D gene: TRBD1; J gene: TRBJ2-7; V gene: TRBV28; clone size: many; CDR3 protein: CASSLPGQGFEQYF; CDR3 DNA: TGTGCCAGCAGTTTGCCGGGACAGGGGTTCGAGCAGTACTTC
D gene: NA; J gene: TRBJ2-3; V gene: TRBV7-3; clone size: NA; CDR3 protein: CASSLTSLRSTDTQYF; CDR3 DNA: TGTGCCAGCAGCTTAACCAGCCTCAGGAGCACAGATACGCAGTATTTT
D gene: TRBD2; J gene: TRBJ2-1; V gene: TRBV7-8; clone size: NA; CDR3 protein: CASSSSTSGNGREQFF; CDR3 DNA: TGTGCCAGCAGCTCCTCGACTAGCGGGAATGGGAGGGAGCAGTTCTTC
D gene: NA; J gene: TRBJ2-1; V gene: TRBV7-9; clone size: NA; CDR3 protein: CASSFALGRSYNEQFF; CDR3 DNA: TGTGCCAGCAGCTTCGCCCTGGGTAGGTCCTACAATGAGCAGTTCTTC
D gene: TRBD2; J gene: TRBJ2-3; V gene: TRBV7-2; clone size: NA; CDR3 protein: CASSPRIAGGSDTQYF; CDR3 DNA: TGTGCCAGCAGCCCCCGTATAGCGGGGGGGTCAGATACGCAGTATTTT
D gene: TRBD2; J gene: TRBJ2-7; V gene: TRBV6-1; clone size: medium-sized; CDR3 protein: CATRLAVQYEQYF; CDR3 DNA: TGTGCCACCCGACTAGCGGTCCAATACGAGCAGTACTTC
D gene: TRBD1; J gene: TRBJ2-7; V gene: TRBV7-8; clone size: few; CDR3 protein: CASSPQGAWQYF; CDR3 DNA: TGTGCCAGCAGCCCACAGGGGGCTTGGCAGTACTTC
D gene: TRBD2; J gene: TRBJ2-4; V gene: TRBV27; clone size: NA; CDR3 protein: CASSSLAGGGNTGELYF; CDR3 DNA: TGTGCCAGCAGTTCTCTAGCGGGAGGAGGAAACACCGGGGAGCTGTACTTC
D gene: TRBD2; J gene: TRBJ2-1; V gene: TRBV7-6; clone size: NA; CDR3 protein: CASSFSGEFYEQFF; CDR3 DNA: TGTGCCAGCAGCTTTAGCGGGGAGTTCTATGAGCAGTTCTTC
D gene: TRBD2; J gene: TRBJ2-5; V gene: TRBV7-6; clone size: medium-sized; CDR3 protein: CASSRRAGGQETQYF; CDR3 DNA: TGTGCCAGCAGCCGAAGGGCGGGAGGGCAAGAGACCCAGTACTTC
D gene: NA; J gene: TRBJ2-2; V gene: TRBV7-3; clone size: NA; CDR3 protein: CASSLGLAHTGELFF; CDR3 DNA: TGTGCCAGCAGCTTAGGTCTAGCACACACCGGGGAGCTGTTTTTT
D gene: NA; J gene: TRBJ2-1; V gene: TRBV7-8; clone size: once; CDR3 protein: CASSPRASDQINEQFF; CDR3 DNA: TGTGCCAGCAGCCCGCGGGCTAGCGACCAAATCAATGAGCAGTTCTTC
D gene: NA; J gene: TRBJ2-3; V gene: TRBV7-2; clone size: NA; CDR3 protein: CASSLVRTSRTPSTDTQYF; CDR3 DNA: TGTGCCAGCAGCTTAGTCCGGACTTCCCGCACCCCTAGCACAGATACGCAGTATTTT
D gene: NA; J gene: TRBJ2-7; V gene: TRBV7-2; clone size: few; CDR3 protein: CASSLAGVYEQYF; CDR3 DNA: TGTGCCAGCAGCTTAGCGGGGGTCTACGAGCAGTACTTC
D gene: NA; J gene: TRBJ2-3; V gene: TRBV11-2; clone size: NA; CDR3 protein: CASSLGGTTDTQYF; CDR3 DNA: TGTGCCAGCAGCTTAGGCGGAACCACAGATACGCAGTATTTT
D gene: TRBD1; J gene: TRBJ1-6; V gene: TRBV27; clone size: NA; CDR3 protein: CASSLNRGEPLHF; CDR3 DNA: TGTGCCAGCAGTTTGAACAGGGGCGAACCCCTCCACTTT
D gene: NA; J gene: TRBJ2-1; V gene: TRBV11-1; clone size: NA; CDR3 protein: CASSVYNEQFF; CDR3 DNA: TGTGCCAGCAGCGTCTACAATGAGCAGTTCTTC
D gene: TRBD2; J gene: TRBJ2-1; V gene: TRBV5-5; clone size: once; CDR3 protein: CASSWPAGGREDDEQFF; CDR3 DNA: TGTGCCAGCAGCTGGCCGGCGGGGGGGCGGGAGGACGATGAGCAGTTCTTC
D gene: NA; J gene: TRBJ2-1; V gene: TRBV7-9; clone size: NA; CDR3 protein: CASSFSGRSYNEQFF; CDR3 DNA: TGTGCCAGCAGCTTTAGCGGCCGCTCCTACAATGAGCAGTTCTTC
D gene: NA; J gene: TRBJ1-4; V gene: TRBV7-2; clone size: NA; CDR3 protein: CASSLLGEKLFF; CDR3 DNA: TGTGCCAGCAGCTTGTTAGGTGAAAAACTGTTTTTT
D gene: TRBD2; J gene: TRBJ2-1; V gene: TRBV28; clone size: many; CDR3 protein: CASREASGVNEQFF; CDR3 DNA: TGTGCCAGCAGGGAGGCTAGCGGAGTCAATGAGCAGTTCTTC
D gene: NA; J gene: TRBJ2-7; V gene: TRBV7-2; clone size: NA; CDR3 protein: CASSGTWTLSYEQYF; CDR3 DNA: TGTGCCAGCAGTGGAACCTGGACACTATCCTACGAGCAGTACTTC
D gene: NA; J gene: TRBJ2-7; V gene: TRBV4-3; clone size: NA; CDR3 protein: CASSQGFSNFNEQYF; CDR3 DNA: TGCGCCAGCAGCCAAGGTTTTTCTAACTTCAATGAGCAGTACTTC
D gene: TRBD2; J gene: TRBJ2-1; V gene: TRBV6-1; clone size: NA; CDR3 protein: CASSLAGGNEQFF; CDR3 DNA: TGTGCCAGCAGCCTAGCGGGAGGGAATGAGCAGTTCTTC
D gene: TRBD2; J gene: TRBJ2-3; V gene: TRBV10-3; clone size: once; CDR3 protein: CAISESTTSGRTDTQYF; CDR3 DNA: TGTGCCATCAGTGAGTCGACCACTAGCGGGAGAACAGATACGCAGTATTTT
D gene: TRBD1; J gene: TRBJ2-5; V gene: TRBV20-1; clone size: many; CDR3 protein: CSARFWTDRANLIETQYF; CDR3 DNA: TGCAGTGCTAGATTTTGGACGGACAGGGCTAATTTGATTGAGACCCAGTACTTC